This T cell receptor beta chain was recorded in a study of beta chain features in type 1 diabetes. Study results and caveats: Since sequencing was performed on cDNA, cells with high TCR expression could be over-represented. A pattern of fewer insertions and more deletions at VDJ junctions was seen in type 1 diabetes patients. The study found moderately but significantly shorter TCRB CDR3s in all four CD4+ subsets of Type 1 diabetes patients.

Expressed TCRB transcripts got sequenced, as all isolated RNA was reverse transcribed. Here immunoSEQ multiplex PCR was the method, and the copy in TCRdb shows in-frame clones only, minus some. The top ten hold 0.45% to 0.65% of the sample, which has roughly 400,000 clones, 8.5% to 10% seen once. This clone was picked up a small number of times. Its antigen is unknown. Each sorted fraction was over 95% pure. The CDR3 is 16 residues long. Germline loops: CDR1 LNHDA, CDR2 SQIVND (reference sequence). The J segment lost 0 bases and the V segment lost 5 bases, leaving 7 bases of the junction unmatched. Sequenced input: central memory CD4+ T cells from blood. This chain joins TRBV19 and TRBJ2-3; 8 bases are a match to TRBD1. This TCR came from a man in his thirties or forties with type 1 diabetes. The chain's CDR3 is CASSQQGAPSTDTQYF. DNA for the CDR3: TGTGCCAGTAGTCAGCAGGGGGCTCCTAGCACAGATACGCAGTATTTT.